This record concerns one T cell receptor beta chain sequence. Antigen: not known. This specimen comes from a study of monozygotic twins with inflammatory bowel disease. Overall study results and limits: Varying immunosuppressive regimens may have increased patient repertoire variability. Data gave no support to a single strong signal or clonotype associated with IBD. Among IBD patients, TCRbeta diversity (inverse Simpson) was lower than in healthy co-twins.

Every TCR library used around 3,400 ng of total RNA. TCRdb reprocessed the 5' RACE reads, keeping one entry per CDR3 protein, no DNA. With 170,000 or so distinct CDR3 sequences in the sample, the ten largest clones hold just under 7.5%. The sequence derives from a human donor with ulcerative colitis or Crohn's disease, or a healthy co-twin of an affected twin (not recorded which). The sample consisted of blood.

The chain's CDR3 is CASGQAGVADTQYF. The chain has TRBV5-1 and TRBJ2-3; the TRBD1 assignment by TCRdb is unverifiable without DNA. The CDR3 extends over 14 amino acids. Germline assignment: CDR1 SGHRS and CDR2 YFSETQ.